The clone carrying this TCR beta chain was seen many times. The data were obtained in a study of T cells in Graves' hyperthyroidism and ophthalmopathy. The CDR3 contains 16 residues. CDR1 and CDR2 (germline): SGHDT, YYEEEE. V lost 2 bases and J lost 4; bases outside the gene matches: 10. RNA transcripts yielded amplified TCR beta CDR3 regions. TCR CDR3 underwent first-round RT-PCR with the HTBI primer set. TCRdb used MiXCR to reprocess the multiplex PCR reads, holding one entry per CDR3 protein. Of approximately 150,000 distinct CDR3 sequences listed, over 7.5% were seen once; the top ten hold approximately 20%.

The TCR originated in a woman in her late teens or twenties with Graves' hyperthyroidism that later progressed to Graves' ophthalmopathy. Sequenced: blood. J is TRBJ2-7 and V is TRBV5-6, with TRBD2 matching 9 bases. The CDR3 region is CASSFDVLAGLYEQYF. The CDR3, as DNA: TGTGCCAGCAGCTTCGATGTTCTAGCGGGACTGTACGAGCAGTACTTC.